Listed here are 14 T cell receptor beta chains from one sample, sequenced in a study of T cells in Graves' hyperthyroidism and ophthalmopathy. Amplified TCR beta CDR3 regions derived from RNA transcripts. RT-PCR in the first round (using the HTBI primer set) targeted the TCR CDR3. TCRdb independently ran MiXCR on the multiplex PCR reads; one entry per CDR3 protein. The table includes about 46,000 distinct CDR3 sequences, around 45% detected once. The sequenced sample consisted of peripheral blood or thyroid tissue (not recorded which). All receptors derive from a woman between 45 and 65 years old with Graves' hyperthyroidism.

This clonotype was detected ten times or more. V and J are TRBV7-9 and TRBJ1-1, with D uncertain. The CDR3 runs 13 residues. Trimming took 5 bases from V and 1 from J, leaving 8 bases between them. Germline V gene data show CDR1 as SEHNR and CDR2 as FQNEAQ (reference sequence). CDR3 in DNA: TGTGCCAGCAGCCCGGACGGGAACACTGAAGCTTTCTTT. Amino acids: CASSPDGNTEAFF.

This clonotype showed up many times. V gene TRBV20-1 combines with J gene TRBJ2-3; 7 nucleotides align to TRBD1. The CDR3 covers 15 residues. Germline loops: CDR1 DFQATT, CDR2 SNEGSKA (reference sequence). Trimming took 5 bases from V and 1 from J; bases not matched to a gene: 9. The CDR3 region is CSASSATGGTDTQYF. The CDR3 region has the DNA TGCAGTGCTTCCTCGGCCACAGGGGGCACAGATACGCAGTATTTT.

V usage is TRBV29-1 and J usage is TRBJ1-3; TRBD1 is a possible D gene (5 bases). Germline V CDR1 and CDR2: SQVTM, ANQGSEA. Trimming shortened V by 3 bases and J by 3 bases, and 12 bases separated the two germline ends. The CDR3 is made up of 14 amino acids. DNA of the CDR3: TGCAGCGTTGAGGGGAGGGACTATGGAAACACCATATATTTT. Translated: CSVEGRDYGNTIYF.

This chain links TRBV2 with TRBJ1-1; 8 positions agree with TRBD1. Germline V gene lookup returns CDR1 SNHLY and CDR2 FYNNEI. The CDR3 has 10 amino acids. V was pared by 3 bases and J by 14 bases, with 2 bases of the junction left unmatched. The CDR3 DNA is TGTGCCAGCAGTGATCGACAGGGGTTCTTT. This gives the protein CASSDRQGFF.

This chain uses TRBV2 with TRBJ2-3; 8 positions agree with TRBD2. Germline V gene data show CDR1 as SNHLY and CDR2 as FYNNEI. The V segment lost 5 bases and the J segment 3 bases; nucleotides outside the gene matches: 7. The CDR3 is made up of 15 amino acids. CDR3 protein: CASSSTQRETDTQYF. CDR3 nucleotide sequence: TGTGCCAGCAGTTCCACCCAGCGGGAGACAGATACGCAGTATTTT.

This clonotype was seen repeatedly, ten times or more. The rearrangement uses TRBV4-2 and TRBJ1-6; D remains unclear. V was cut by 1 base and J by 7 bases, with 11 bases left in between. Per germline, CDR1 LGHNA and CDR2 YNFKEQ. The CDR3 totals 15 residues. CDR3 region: CASSQGTRGNSPLHF. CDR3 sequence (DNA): TGTGCCAGCAGCCAAGGGACTCGAGGGAATTCACCCCTCCACTTT.

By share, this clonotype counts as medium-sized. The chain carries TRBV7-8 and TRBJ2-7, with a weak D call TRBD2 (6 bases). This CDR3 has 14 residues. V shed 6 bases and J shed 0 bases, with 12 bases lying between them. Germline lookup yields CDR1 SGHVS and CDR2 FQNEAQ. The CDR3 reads CASSRDSRSYEQYF. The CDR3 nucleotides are TGTGCCAGCAGTCGGGACTCCCGCTCCTACGAGCAGTACTTC. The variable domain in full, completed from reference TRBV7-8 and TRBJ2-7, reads GAGVSQSPRYKVAKRGQDVALRCDPISGHVSLFWYQQALGQGPEFLTYFQNEAQLDKSGLPSDRFFAERPEGSVSTLKIQRTQQEDSAVYLCASSRDSRSYEQYFGPGTRLTVT.

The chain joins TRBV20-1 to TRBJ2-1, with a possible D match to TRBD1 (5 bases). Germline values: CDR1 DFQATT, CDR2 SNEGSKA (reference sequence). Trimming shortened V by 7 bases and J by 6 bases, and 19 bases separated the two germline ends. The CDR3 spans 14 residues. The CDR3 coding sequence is TGCAGTGTGGCGCCTTCCTCTAGGGGCAATGAGCAGTTCTTC. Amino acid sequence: CSVAPSSRGNEQFF.

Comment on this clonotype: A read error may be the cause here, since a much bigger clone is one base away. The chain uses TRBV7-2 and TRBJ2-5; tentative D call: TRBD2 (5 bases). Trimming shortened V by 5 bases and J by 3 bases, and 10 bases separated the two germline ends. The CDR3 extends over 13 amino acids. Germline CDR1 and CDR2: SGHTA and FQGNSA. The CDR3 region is CASSLRGKETQYF. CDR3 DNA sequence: TGTGCCAGCAGCCTTCGAGGGAAAGAGACCCAGTACTTC. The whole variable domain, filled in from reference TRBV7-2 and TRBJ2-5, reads GAGVSQSPSNKVTEKGKDVELRCDPISGHTALYWYRQSLGQGLEFLIYFQGNSAPDKSGLPSDRFSAERTGGSVSTLTIQRTQQEDSAVYLCASSLRGKETQYFGPGTRLLVL.

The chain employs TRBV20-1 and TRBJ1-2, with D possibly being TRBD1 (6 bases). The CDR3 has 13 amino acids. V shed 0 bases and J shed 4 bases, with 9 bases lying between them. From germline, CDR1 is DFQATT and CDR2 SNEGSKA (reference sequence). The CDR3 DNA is TGCAGTGCTAGAGATGTGGGGGCCTATGGCTACACCTTC. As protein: CSARDVGAYGYTF.

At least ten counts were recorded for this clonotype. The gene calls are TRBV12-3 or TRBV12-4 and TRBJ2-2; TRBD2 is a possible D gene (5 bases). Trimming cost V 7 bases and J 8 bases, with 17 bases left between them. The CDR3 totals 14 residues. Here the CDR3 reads CASTPLGGSGELFF. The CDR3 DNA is TGTGCCAGCACCCCGTTGGGCGGGTCGGGGGAGCTGTTTTTT.

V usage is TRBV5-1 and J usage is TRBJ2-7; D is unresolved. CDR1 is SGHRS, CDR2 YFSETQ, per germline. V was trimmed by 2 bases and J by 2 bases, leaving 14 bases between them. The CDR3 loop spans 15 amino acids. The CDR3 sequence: CASSFLGWLTYEQYF. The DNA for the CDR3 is TGCGCCAGCAGCTTTCTGGGGTGGTTGACCTACGAGCAGTACTTC.

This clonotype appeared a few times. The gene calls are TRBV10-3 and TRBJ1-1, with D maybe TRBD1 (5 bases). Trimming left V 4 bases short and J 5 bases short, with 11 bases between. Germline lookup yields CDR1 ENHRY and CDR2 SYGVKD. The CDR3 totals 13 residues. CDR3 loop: CAISGKSGTEAFF. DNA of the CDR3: TGTGCCATCAGTGGCAAGTCAGGGACTGAAGCTTTCTTT.

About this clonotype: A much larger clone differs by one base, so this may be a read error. The CDR3 nucleotides read TGTGCCAGCAGCCGAACCGGAGGGGGACCCTACTCCGGGGAGCCGTTTTTT. The encoded protein is CASSRTGGGPYSGEPFF. The chain has TRBV9 and TRBJ2-2, with D possibly being TRBD1 or TRBD2 (6 bases each). Germline CDR1 is SGDLS and CDR2 is YYNGEE. This CDR3 is built from 17 residues.